This T cell receptor (beta chain) was identified during a study of shared clonotypes between healthy human individuals. For each subset, genomic DNA was distributed in equal portions over several immunoSEQ plates. Profiling relied on immunoSEQ multiplex PCR, and the TCRdb table lists in-frame clones only, not all of them. The sample consists of fewer than 650,000 clones, around 78% of them appearing once. The CDR3 has 15 residues. From germline, CDR1 is SGDLS and CDR2 YYNGEE. V was pared by 0 bases and J by 5 bases, with 11 bases between. Ten or more counts support this clone. Other DNA sequences from this sample encode an identical CDR3 as well.

The clonotype was recovered from a middle-aged woman in good health. Some clones in this sample may be carry-over from other donors' samples. The chain carries TRBV9 and TRBJ1-4; D remains unclear. The sample was PBMCs. This chain's CDR3 is CASSVGGRRNEKLFF. The CDR3 region has the DNA TGTGCCAGCAGCGTAGGTGGCAGAAGAAATGAAAAACTGTTTTTT. The full variable domain, with the rest looked up from reference TRBV9 and TRBJ1-4, is DSGVTQTPKHLITATGQRVTLRCSPRSGDLSVYWYQQSLDQGLQFLIQYYNGEERAKGNILERFSAQQFPDLHSELNLSSLELGDSALYFCASSVGGRRNEKLFFGSGTQLSVL.